The 20 T cell receptor beta chains listed next were all sequenced from one sample in a study of OX40 agonist ivuxolimab in advanced cancers. The assay was immunoSEQ multiplex PCR, and TCRdb's table has in-frame clones only and misses some. The data show almost 85,000 clones, nearly 95% seen once. Sequenced here: CD4+ or CD8+ T cells sorted from blood, sampled in a trial of the OX40 agonist ivuxolimab. The receptor set was obtained from an adult with an advanced solid tumor such as melanoma, head and neck, liver or kidney cancer.

This rearrangement joins TRBV9 to TRBJ2-7; possibly TRBD1 or TRBD2 for D (8 bases each). The CDR3 totals 15 residues. V dropped 3 bases and J dropped 1 base, with 14 bases sitting between them. Germline CDR1 reads SGDLS; CDR2 reads YYNGEE. CDR3 bases: TGTGCCAGCAGCGCCGGGGGGGACAGGTCCTACGAGCAGTACTTC. It translates to CASSAGGDRSYEQYF.

The V and J genes are TRBV9 and TRBJ1-3; D is perhaps TRBD1 (5 bases). CDR3 size: 16 residues. CDR1 and CDR2 from the germline V gene are SGDLS and YYNGEE. V lost 4 bases to trimming and J lost 6 bases, with 20 bases between them. The CDR3 DNA is TGTGCCAGCAGCCTCGATGGGGACCCAAGACCAAACACCATATATTTT. It yields the protein CASSLDGDPRPNTIYF.

The chain uses TRBV19 and TRBJ1-2; D gene uncertain. V shed 3 bases and J shed 2 bases, with 7 bases lying between them. The CDR3 spans 13 residues. CDR1 LNHDA and CDR2 SQIVND come from the germline V gene (reference sequence). As DNA, the CDR3 is TGTGCCAGTAGTATGCGGGGAAACTATGGCTACACCTTC. Residues: CASSMRGNYGYTF.

The gene calls are TRBV13 and TRBJ2-3; TRBD2 aligns across 12 bases. The CDR3 contains 16 residues. Per the germline V gene, CDR1 is PRHDT and CDR2 is FYEKMQ (reference sequence). After removal of 6 bases from V and 3 bases from J, the junction contained 7 bases not matched to a gene. The CDR3 region is CASSLAGGPMTDTQYF. The CDR3 DNA follows: TGTGCCAGCAGTCTAGCGGGAGGGCCGATGACAGATACGCAGTATTTT. Combining the CDR3 with reference TRBV13 and TRBJ2-3 gives the whole variable domain AAGVIQSPRHLIKEKRETATLKCYPIPRHDTVYWYQQGPGQDPQFLISFYEKMQSDKGSIPDRFSAQQFSDYHSELNMSSLELGDSALYFCASSLAGGPMTDTQYFGPGTRLTVL.

V gene TRBV7-3 combines with J gene TRBJ2-3; the D gene is possibly TRBD1 (5 bases). Between the trimmed V and J ends, which lost 2 bases and 6 bases, there was a span of 6 bases. Germline values: CDR1 SGHTA, CDR2 FQGTGA. The CDR3 length is 12 residues. In nucleotides, the CDR3 is TGTGCCAGCAGCTTATCAGGGGATACGCAGTATTTT. This codes for CASSLSGDTQYF.

This sequence joins TRBV27 and TRBJ2-5, with D maybe TRBD1 (6 bases). The DNA end favors TRBJ2-7, so the J call may be wrong. CDR3 length equals 12 residues. The germline gives CDR1 MNHEY, CDR2 SMNVEV (reference sequence). The CDR3 protein is CASRTGIGEQYF. The CDR3 nucleotides read TGTGCCAGCAGAACAGGGATAGGCGAGCAGTACTTC.

The J gene is TRBJ2-7, the V gene TRBV14; tentatively, D is TRBD2 (6 bases). Trimming cost V 4 bases and J 5 bases, with 12 bases left between them. CDR1 is SGHDN, CDR2 FVKESK, per germline. The CDR3 spans 13 residues. CDR3 loop: CASSPRGSDEQYF. DNA for the CDR3: TGTGCCAGCAGCCCGCGGGGTTCGGACGAGCAGTACTTC.

The chain uses TRBV7-9 and TRBJ2-1; 7 bases fit TRBD2. CDR3 length equals 15 residues. Germline V gives CDR1 SEHNR, CDR2 FQNEAQ (reference sequence). With V trimmed by 0 bases and J by 3 bases, 2 bases remained unmatched. The CDR3 spells CASSLASGYYNEQFF. CDR3 DNA: TGTGCCAGCAGCTTAGCTAGCGGGTACTACAATGAGCAGTTCTTC.

This chain connects TRBV7-2 to TRBJ2-1; 7 nucleotides align to TRBD2. V trimming: 2 bases; J trimming: 6 bases; junction bases outside the gene matches: 7. Germline values: CDR1 SGHTA, CDR2 FQGNSA. The CDR3 covers 15 residues. CDR3 loop: CASSLWTRDLNEQFF. The CDR3 DNA reads TGTGCCAGCAGCTTATGGACTAGAGATCTCAATGAGCAGTTCTTC.

The chain links TRBV9 to TRBJ1-2; TRBD1 is a possible D gene (5 bases). CDR1 and CDR2 from the germline V gene are SGDLS and YYNGEE. The CDR3 covers 14 residues. V lost 2 bases, J lost 8 bases, and 16 bases lay in between. The CDR3 reads CASSVLEGRDGYTF. In DNA form, the CDR3 reads TGTGCCAGCAGCGTTTTAGAGGGGAGGGACGGCTACACCTTC. Drawing the rest from reference TRBV9 and TRBJ1-2, the complete variable domain is DSGVTQTPKHLITATGQRVTLRCSPRSGDLSVYWYQQSLDQGLQFLIQYYNGEERAKGNILERFSAQQFPDLHSELNLSSLELGDSALYFCASSVLEGRDGYTFGSGTRLTVV.

V and J are TRBV2 and TRBJ2-1; perhaps TRBD1 as D (5 bases). The V end lost 2 bases, the J end lost 7 bases, and 12 bases lay between the germline ends. This CDR3 contains 14 residues. Germline loops: CDR1 SNHLY, CDR2 FYNNEI. CDR3 sequence reads: CASSEQGYGNEQFF. The CDR3 DNA follows: TGTGCCAGCAGTGAACAGGGTTACGGGAATGAGCAGTTCTTC.

J is TRBJ1-5 and V is TRBV11-1, with D hard to call. Germline-derived CDR1 and CDR2 are SGHAT and FQDESV (reference sequence). V was shortened by 1 base and J by 5 bases, with 6 bases between the two germline ends. This CDR3 has 13 residues. DNA of the CDR3: TGTGCCAGCAGCTTAGAGGGTGATCAGCCCCAGCATTTT. Its translation is CASSLEGDQPQHF. Drawing the rest from reference TRBV11-1 and TRBJ1-5, the complete variable domain is EAEVAQSPRYKITEKSQAVAFWCDPISGHATLYWYRQILGQGPELLVQFQDESVVDDSQLPKDRFSAERLKGVDSTLKIQPAELGDSAMYLCASSLEGDQPQHFGDGTRLSIL.

DNA of the CDR3: TGTGCCAGCAGCCTACTAGCGAGTCTAGATACGCAGTATTTT. This sequence encodes CASSLLASLDTQYF. The V gene is TRBV7-9, the J gene TRBJ2-3; 7 bases line up with TRBD2. V trimming: 5 bases; J trimming: 5 bases; junction bases outside the gene matches: 7. CDR3 size: 14 residues. From germline, CDR1 is SEHNR and CDR2 FQNEAQ (reference sequence). The variable domain in full, with the rest retrieved from reference TRBV7-9 and TRBJ2-3, is DTGVSQNPRHKITKRGQNVTFRCDPISEHNRLYWYRQTLGQGPEFLTYFQNEAQLEKSRLLSDRFSAERPKGSFSTLEIQRTEQGDSAMYLCASSLLASLDTQYFGPGTRLTVL.

V gene TRBV7-2 combines with J gene TRBJ2-7; 9 positions agree with TRBD2. The V gene end was trimmed by 1 base and the J gene end by 10 bases; junction bases not matched to a gene: 2. The CDR3 sequence is 12 residues long. In germline, CDR1 is SGHTA, CDR2 FQGNSA. In DNA, the CDR3 is TGTGCCAGCAGCTTAGGACTAGCGGTACAGTACTTC. Translating gives CASSLGLAVQYF.

The chain links TRBV6-5 to TRBJ1-2; D might be TRBD1 (5 bases). Trimming shortened V by 0 bases and J by 2 bases, and 7 bases separated the two germline ends. Per the germline V gene, CDR1 is MNHEY and CDR2 is SVGAGI. The CDR3 runs to 14 residues. CDR3 in DNA: TGTGCCAGCAGTTACTCGTCAGGGAACTATGGCTACACCTTC. This sequence encodes CASSYSSGNYGYTF.

The chain couples TRBV27 to TRBJ2-7, with TRBD1 matching 7 bases. Trimming removed 4 bases from V and 6 bases from J; junction bases left unmatched: 3. CDR1 and CDR2 from the germline V gene are MNHEY and SMNVEV (reference sequence). The CDR3 consists of 12 residues. CDR3 amino acids: CASSSTGAEQYF. The CDR3, as DNA: TGTGCCAGCAGTTCTACAGGGGCCGAGCAGTACTTC.

This sequence joins TRBV4-2 and TRBJ2-7; 11 bases match TRBD2. The CDR3 sequence is 17 residues long. The V gene's germline CDR1 is LGHNA and CDR2 YNFKEQ. The V gene end was trimmed by 2 bases and the J gene end by 3 bases; junction bases not matched to a gene: 9. CDR3 nucleotides: TGTGCCAGCAGCCAACCCCCGGGACTAGCGGCTTTCTACGAGCAGTACTTC. Encoded protein: CASSQPPGLAAFYEQYF.

The chain recombines TRBV19 with TRBJ2-1, with 10 bases that match TRBD2. Germline V gene data show CDR1 as LNHDA and CDR2 as SQIVND (reference sequence). This CDR3 comprises 20 residues. Trimming at V came to 0 bases and at J to 2 bases, leaving 13 bases not matched to a gene. In DNA form, the CDR3 reads TGTGCCAGTAGTATAGAGGGTCTAGCGGGAGTGGGACTCACCTACAATGAGCAGTTCTTC. It specifies CASSIEGLAGVGLTYNEQFF.

The chain joins TRBV9 to TRBJ1-1; D is unclear. Germline-derived CDR1 and CDR2 are SGDLS and YYNGEE. The CDR3 has 17 amino acids. Trimming left V 5 bases short and J 1 base short, with 21 bases between. Written as DNA, the CDR3 is TGTGCCAGCAGTCCGTTCGTAAGCAGGCATGCGAACACTGAAGCTTTCTTT. It is translated as CASSPFVSRHANTEAFF.

This chain uses TRBV9 with TRBJ2-1, with 8 bases that match TRBD2. J lost 2 bases, V lost 4 bases, and 8 bases had no gene match. Germline V gene data show CDR1 as SGDLS and CDR2 as YYNGEE. The CDR3 spans 16 residues. The CDR3 region has the DNA TGTGCCAGCAGCCCCCAGACTAGCGTTGCCTACAATGAGCAGTTCTTC. Protein product: CASSPQTSVAYNEQFF.